This TCR beta chain was sequenced in a study of CD8+ T cells in alopecia areata. Study-level background: It was 6 to 18 months of tofacitinib, and then there were 6 months off drug.

V was pared by 5 bases and J by 4 bases, with 12 bases between. The CDR3 spans 13 residues. Germline V gives CDR1 SQVTM, CDR2 ANQGSEA. This clone was seen a handful of times. As yet, its antigen is unknown. Study-level results: Among the cells sequenced in scalp samples are also the resident alphabeta T cells of normal skin.

Extraction of RNA preceded its reverse transcription into cDNA, which served as the sequencing template. TCRdb's copy holds only in-frame clones and misses some; the assay was immunoSEQ multiplex PCR. The sample lists some 110,000 clones; around two fifths were seen once. This TCR was recovered from a human donor with alopecia areata. The source material was CD4+ T cells sorted from blood. The V call is TRBV29-1, the J call TRBJ1-5, with D maybe TRBD1 (5 bases). The CDR3 nucleotides read TGCAGCGTTTCGCCCGGGGCGAATCAGCCCCAGCATTTT. The encoded protein is CSVSPGANQPQHF.